This entry features one TCR beta chain sequence. The data originate from a study of cytomegalovirus exposure and HLA in healthy donors. It was with 60 Vbeta and 13 Jbeta primers that the PCR ran. Sequenced by immunoSEQ multiplex PCR; TCRdb stores in-frame clones only, minus some. The table has fewer than 200,000 clones, roughly 80% seen once. Germline loops: CDR1 SQVTM, CDR2 ANQGSEA. This CDR3 has 13 amino acids. Trimming stripped 6 bases from V and 3 bases from J, with 15 bases between. Sequencing was performed on PBMCs. This clonotype was obtained from a woman aged 45-59 years in good health and CMV-seropositive. The V and J genes are TRBV29-1 and TRBJ2-7, with D perhaps matching TRBD1 (6 bases). Written as DNA, the CDR3 is TGCAGCGTAAAAGGGGGTTTGTACTACGAGCAGTACTTC. Protein product: CSVKGGLYYEQYF.